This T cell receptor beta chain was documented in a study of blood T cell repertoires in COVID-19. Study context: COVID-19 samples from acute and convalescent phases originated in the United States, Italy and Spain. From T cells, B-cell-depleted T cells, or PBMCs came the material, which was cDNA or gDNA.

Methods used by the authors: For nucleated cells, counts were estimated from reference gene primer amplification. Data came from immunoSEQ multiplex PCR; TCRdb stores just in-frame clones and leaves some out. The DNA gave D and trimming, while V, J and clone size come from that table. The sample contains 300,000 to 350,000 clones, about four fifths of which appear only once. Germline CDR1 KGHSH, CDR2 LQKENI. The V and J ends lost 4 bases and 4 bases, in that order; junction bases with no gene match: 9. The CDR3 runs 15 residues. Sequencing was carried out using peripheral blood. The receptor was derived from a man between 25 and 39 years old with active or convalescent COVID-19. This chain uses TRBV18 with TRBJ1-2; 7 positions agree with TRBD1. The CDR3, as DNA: TGTGCCAGCTCACTGGGACAGCGAGCCTCCTATGGCTACACCTTC. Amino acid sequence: CASSLGQRASYGYTF.